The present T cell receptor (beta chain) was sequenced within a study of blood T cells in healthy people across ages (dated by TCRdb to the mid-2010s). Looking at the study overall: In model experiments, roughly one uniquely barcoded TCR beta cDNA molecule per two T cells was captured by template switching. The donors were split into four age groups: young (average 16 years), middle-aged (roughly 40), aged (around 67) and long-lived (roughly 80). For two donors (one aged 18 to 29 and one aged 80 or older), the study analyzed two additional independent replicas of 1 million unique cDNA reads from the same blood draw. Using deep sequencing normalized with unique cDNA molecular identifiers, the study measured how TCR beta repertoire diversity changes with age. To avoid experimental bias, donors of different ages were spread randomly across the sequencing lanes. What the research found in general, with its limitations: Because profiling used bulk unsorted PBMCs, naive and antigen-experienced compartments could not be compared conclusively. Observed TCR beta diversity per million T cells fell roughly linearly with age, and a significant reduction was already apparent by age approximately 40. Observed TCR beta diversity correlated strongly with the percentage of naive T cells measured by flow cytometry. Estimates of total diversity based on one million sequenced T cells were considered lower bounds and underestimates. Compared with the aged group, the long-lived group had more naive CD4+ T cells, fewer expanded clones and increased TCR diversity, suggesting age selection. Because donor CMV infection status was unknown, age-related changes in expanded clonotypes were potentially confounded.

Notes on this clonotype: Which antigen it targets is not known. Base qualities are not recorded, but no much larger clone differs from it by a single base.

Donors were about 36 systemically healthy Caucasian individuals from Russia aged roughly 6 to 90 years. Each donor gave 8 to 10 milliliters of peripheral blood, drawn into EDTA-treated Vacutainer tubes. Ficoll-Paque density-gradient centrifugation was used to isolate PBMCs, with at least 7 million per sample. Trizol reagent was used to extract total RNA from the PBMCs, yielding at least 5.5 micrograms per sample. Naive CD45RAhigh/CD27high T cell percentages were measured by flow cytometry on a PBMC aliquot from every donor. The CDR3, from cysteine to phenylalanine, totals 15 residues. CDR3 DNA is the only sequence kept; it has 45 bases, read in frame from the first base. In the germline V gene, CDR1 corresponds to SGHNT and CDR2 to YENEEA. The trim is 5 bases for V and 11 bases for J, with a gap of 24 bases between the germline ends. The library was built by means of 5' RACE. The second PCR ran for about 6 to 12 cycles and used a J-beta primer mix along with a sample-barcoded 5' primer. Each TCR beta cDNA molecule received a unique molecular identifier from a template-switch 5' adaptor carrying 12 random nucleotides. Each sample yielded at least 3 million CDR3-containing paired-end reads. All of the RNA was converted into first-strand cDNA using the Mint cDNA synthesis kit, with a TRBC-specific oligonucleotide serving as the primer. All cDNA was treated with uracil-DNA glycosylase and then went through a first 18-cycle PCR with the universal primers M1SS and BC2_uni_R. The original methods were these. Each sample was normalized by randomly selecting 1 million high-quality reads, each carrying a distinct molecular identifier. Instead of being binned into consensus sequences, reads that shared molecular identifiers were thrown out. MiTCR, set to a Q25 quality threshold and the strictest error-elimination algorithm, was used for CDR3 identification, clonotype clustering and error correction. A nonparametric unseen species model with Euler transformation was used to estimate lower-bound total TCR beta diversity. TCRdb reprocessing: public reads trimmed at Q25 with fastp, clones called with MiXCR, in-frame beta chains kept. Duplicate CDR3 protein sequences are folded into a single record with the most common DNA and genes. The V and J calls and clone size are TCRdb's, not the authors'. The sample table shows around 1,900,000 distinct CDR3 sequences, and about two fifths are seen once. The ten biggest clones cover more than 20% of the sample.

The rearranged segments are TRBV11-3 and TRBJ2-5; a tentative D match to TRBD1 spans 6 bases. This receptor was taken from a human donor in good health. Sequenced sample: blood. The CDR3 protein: CASSNTLEGQEEQYF. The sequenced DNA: TGTGCCAGCAGCAATACACTAGAGGGACAAGAGGAGCAGTACTTC.